The clone carrying this T cell receptor beta chain was seen ten or more times. Antigen specificity is unknown. In this CDR3 the conserved last residue, phenylalanine or tryptophan, is missing, so a read error is likely. The data were taken from a study of metastatic and nonmetastatic thyroid tumors. The wider study: Repertoire comparisons spanned blood and tumor or nodule tissue from malignant and benign thyroid patients.

CDR1 and CDR2 (germline): SQVTM, ANQGSEA. The CDR3 is 12 amino acids. Trimming removed 3 bases at V and 4 bases at J, with 9 bases between. Study results and caveats: Reports indicated that malignant thyroid tumors showed significantly higher TCR beta diversity than benign nodules did, in blood and tumor.

Not a single patient had been given any form of treatment at any point before undergoing thyroid surgery. TCRdb re-called clones via MiXCR from the PCR reads. Of some 4,200 clones listed, 34% are singletons. This clonotype originated in a female donor with papillary thyroid cancer or a benign thyroid nodule (not recorded which). Some clones in this sample may be carry-over from other donors' samples. The J gene is TRBJ1-2, the V gene TRBV29-1; D call uncertain. The sequenced material came from adjacent normal tissue. CDR3 region: CSVEWTPYGYTL. The CDR3, as DNA: TGCAGCGTTGAGTGGACGCCCTATGGCTACACCCTC.